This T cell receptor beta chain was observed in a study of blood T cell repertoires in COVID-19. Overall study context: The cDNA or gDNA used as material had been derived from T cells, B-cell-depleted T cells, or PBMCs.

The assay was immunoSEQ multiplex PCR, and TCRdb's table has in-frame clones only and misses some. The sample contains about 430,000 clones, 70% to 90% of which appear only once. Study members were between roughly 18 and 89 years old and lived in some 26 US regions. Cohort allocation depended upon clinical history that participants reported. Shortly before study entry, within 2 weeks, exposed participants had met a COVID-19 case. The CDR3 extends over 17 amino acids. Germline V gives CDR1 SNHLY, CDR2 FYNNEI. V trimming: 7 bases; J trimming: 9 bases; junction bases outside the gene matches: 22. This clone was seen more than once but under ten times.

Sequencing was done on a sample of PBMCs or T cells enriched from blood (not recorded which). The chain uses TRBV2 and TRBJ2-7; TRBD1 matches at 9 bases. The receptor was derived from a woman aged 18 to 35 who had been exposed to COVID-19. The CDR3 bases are TGTGCCAGCACCTTTATTACCGGAGGGACAGGGTCTAAGGGGCAGTACTTC. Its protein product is CASTFITGGTGSKGQYF.